This T cell receptor beta chain comes out of a study of control samples from healthy donors and cancer patients (TCRdb year 2020). Receptor amplification or capture employed the immunoSEQ multiplex PCR assay. The immuneACCESS repertoire file appears here via TCRdb, limited to in-frame rearrangements. These files lack a portion of the clones; in checked studies, under half of the deficit traces to unresolved V genes, and the cause of the others is not known. This sample holds tens of thousands of clones; more than 90% were observed only once. Around 0.78% of the sample is taken by the ten largest. V loses 1 base of germline sequence and J loses 9 bases, and the interval between the two ends is 13 bases. CDR1 and CDR2, per the germline V gene, are SGHAT and FQNNGV. Including cysteine and phenylalanine, the CDR3 has 14 amino acids. The only DNA kept is the CDR3, 42 bases in frame from the first base.

Points on this clone: Its antigen remains unidentified. No base-level quality is on record; no much larger clone is a single base apart.

The TCR sequence derives from a man younger than 45 with colorectal cancer. The receptor chain draws on TRBV11-2 and TRBJ2-1; the D gene is perhaps TRBD2, on 5 matching bases. The sample was PBMCs. At the DNA level, the sequence is TGTGCCAGCAGCTTAGGTCCCCTTAGCGTTGAGCAGTTCTTC. This translates into CASSLGPLSVEQFF.